The present entry profiles one TCR beta chain with its context. This clonotype was found a few times. Its cognate antigen has yet to be identified. No per-base quality is available; no much larger clone lies one base away. This entry is derived from a study of tumor-infiltrating lymphocytes in primary liver carcinoma (dated by TCRdb to the late 2010s). Background on the whole study: The five patients, three men and two women aged 30 to 69 years, had hepatocellular carcinoma (four) or combined HCC and intrahepatic cholangiocarcinoma (one). Tumors of the five patients were stage T1-T3 N0M0 with maximum diameters of about 4.2 to 10 cm. Roughly 3.5 to 8 million productive TCRbeta reads were obtained per sample, and no significant difference in read depth was found between tissue types. Across five regions of each liver tumor, along with adjacent normal tissue and blood, the study brought together TCRbeta repertoire sequencing, expression microarrays and whole-exome sequencing. TCRbeta repertoire sequencing covered 35 or so specimens from 5 patients: some 25 tumor regions, 5 adjacent noncancerous liver tissues and 5 peripheral blood samples. To link TCRbeta repertoire diversity with the local molecular phenotype, the roughly 26 tumor region samples were profiled using Agilent mRNA microarrays. High reproducibility was observed for the technical replicate repertoires, with mean shared-clone rates roughly 0.87 and correlation coefficients above 0.98. Overall results and qualifications from the work: Repertoire overlap was found to be higher between tumor regions (mean around 36%) than between tumor-adjacent (around 17%) or tumor-blood (around 14%) pairs, consistent with antigen-driven expansion. The study included only four to six patients, and the authors note findings should be validated in a larger study. Only about 7.5-24% of top clones were found in all five regions of a tumor, suggesting spatial heterogeneity of tumor-infiltrating T cells. The top 250 clones made up a significantly larger repertoire fraction in tumors than in blood (p = 0.039). Comparison of CD4+ and CD8+ T cell repertoires was precluded by the use of bulk unsorted samples. Because only the TCR beta chain was sequenced and unpaired alpha chains were not captured, true repertoire diversity is likely underestimated.

Starting from 500 to 600 ng total RNA, TCRbeta-specific cDNA was produced by reverse transcription with a constant-region primer and ProtoScript II reverse transcriptase. Three nested multiplex PCR rounds, following a slightly modified ARM-PCR procedure, were used to build the TCRbeta libraries. A final 25-cycle PCR with Deep VentR polymerase added sample barcodes and Illumina adapters. Before sequencing, amplicons between 200 and 500 bp were purified from gel using a QIAquick gel extraction kit. The TCRbeta amplicons were sequenced with 250-bp paired-end reads on an Illumina HiSeq 2500. For the original study's pipeline: Trimmomatic v0.33 was used to quality-trim the reads, and FLASH v1.2.11 was used to merge paired reads so that full CDR3 sequences could be recovered. MiGEC v1.2.1b assigned V, D and J germline segments to the rearranged TCRbeta sequences. Clonotype statistics and Shannon-Wiener diversity indices were computed with VDJtools v1.0.0. Except for diversity analysis, only the 250 most abundant clonotypes of each sample were used in subsequent analyses to reduce sampling bias. In-frame beta chains were kept once TCRdb had trimmed the public reads at Q25 with fastp and called clones with MiXCR. Merged by CDR3 protein, the rows form single entries marked with the most common genes and DNA. The V and J calls and clone size are TCRdb's, not the authors'. The sample table shows some 180,000 distinct CDR3 sequences, and over 80% are seen once. The ten largest account for roughly 20% of the sample.

Without any cell sorting, total RNA and DNA were extracted together from 20-30 mg of bulk tissue using the AllPrep DNA/RNA mini kit. Between late 2015 and March 2016, a few patients in China with histopathologically diagnosed primary liver carcinoma had surgical resection. At the time of sampling, the patients had chronic HBV infection and had not received any treatment. Five spatially separated regions were sampled from each tumor: the superior, inferior, left-lateral and right-lateral poles, plus the tumor centre. Histological examination found more than 80% viable tumor cells in every tumor sample. Pieces of fresh tumor and adjacent tissue were cut in half, with one half kept in RNAlater at -80 degrees C and the other half sent for histology. Sequencing was carried out using tumor tissue from primary liver carcinoma. The receptor's source is a man in his forties or fifties with primary liver carcinoma and hepatitis B virus infection.

The CDR3 has the sequence CIVVGQINQPQHF. The bases read TGCATTGTTGTCGGACAAATCAATCAGCCCCAGCATTTT. The chain couples TRBV29-1 to TRBJ1-5; the D gene is perhaps TRBD1, from 5 matching bases. There are 13 amino acids in the CDR3, from cysteine to phenylalanine inclusive. Only CDR3 DNA is held: 39 bases, read in frame from base 1. The germline V gene gives CDR1 as SQVTM and CDR2 as ANQGSEA.